The 8 T cell receptor beta chains reported below all come from one sample, sequenced in a study of T cell clones after liver transplantation. Profiled with immunoSEQ multiplex PCR; TCRdb holds only in-frame clones, not every one. The sample carries some 15,000 clones, about nine tenths recorded once. The sequenced sample was CD8+ T cells from blood, obtained before liver transplant. These receptors came from a human donor who received a liver transplant.

V and J are TRBV7-2 and TRBJ2-3, with 9 bases matching TRBD2. V was pared by 5 bases and J by 0 bases, with 15 bases of the junction left unmatched. Germline-derived CDR1 and CDR2 are SGHTA and FQGNSA. The CDR3 spans 19 residues. Written as DNA, the CDR3 is TGTGCCAGCAGCAACAGAGCGGGACTAGCTGCCCGTAGCACAGATACGCAGTATTTT. Amino acid sequence: CASSNRAGLAARSTDTQYF.

V gene TRBV27 combines with J gene TRBJ2-1; D might be TRBD2 (5 bases). The CDR3 consists of 14 residues. Trimming took off 4 bases at V and 5 bases at J, with 12 bases between the two ends. The germline V gene has CDR1 MNHEY and CDR2 SMNVEV (reference sequence). CDR3 region: CASSYLAGDNEQFF. The DNA of the CDR3 is TGTGCCAGCAGTTACCTAGCTGGCGACAATGAGCAGTTCTTC.

The genes are TRBV5-1 and TRBJ1-1; D not certain. CDR1 is SGHRS and CDR2 is YFSETQ in the germline V gene. V was shortened by 2 bases and J by 2 bases, with 7 bases between the two germline ends. CDR3 length equals 13 residues. CDR3 sequence reads: CASSFQINTEAFF. DNA for the CDR3: TGCGCCAGCAGCTTTCAGATCAACACTGAAGCTTTCTTT.

This chain uses TRBV4-3 with TRBJ2-7; D unclear. This CDR3 contains 14 residues. CDR1 is LGHNA and CDR2 is YSLEER in the germline V gene. V lost 0 bases and J 3 bases, leaving 9 bases between the germline ends. The CDR3 is CASSQEHGIYEQYF. CDR3 in DNA: TGCGCCAGCAGCCAAGAACACGGAATCTACGAGCAGTACTTC.

This chain uses TRBV11-3 with TRBJ2-1; TRBD2 agrees at 10 bases. This CDR3 comprises 17 residues. The ends lost 0 bases at V and 5 bases at J; junction bases unmatched: 7. Germline V gene sequence: CDR1 SGHNT, CDR2 YENEEA. The CDR3 region is CASSLDRLAGGDNEQFF. CDR3 bases: TGTGCCAGCAGCTTAGATCGGTTAGCGGGAGGTGACAATGAGCAGTTCTTC.

This clone was detected once. V is TRBV25-1 and J is TRBJ2-7, with D maybe TRBD2 (6 bases). The CDR3 contains 15 residues. V was clipped by 6 bases and J by 0 bases, with 15 bases between them. CDR1 and CDR2 from the germline V gene are MGHDK and SYGVNS. The CDR3 protein is CASSDPGLSSYEQYF. In DNA, the CDR3 is TGTGCCAGCAGCGACCCGGGACTGAGCTCCTACGAGCAGTACTTC.

V and J are TRBV28 and TRBJ2-1, with 9 bases identical to TRBD1. Trimming removed 3 bases from V and 8 bases from J; junction bases left unmatched: 8. The CDR3 is made up of 15 amino acids. Germline-derived CDR1 and CDR2 are MDHEN and SYDVKM. CDR3 sequence: CASSFRDRVNDEQFF. The CDR3 DNA sequence: TGTGCCAGCAGTTTCCGGGACAGGGTAAACGATGAGCAGTTCTTC.

The V gene is TRBV6-5, the J gene TRBJ1-4, with D unclear. The germline gives CDR1 MNHEY, CDR2 SVGAGI. Trimming pared 6 bases from V and 8 bases from J, leaving 16 bases between. The CDR3 is 14 amino acids. The CDR3 spells CASRTATEAEKLFF. DNA for the CDR3: TGTGCCAGCAGGACCGCAACAGAGGCGGAAAAACTGTTTTTT.